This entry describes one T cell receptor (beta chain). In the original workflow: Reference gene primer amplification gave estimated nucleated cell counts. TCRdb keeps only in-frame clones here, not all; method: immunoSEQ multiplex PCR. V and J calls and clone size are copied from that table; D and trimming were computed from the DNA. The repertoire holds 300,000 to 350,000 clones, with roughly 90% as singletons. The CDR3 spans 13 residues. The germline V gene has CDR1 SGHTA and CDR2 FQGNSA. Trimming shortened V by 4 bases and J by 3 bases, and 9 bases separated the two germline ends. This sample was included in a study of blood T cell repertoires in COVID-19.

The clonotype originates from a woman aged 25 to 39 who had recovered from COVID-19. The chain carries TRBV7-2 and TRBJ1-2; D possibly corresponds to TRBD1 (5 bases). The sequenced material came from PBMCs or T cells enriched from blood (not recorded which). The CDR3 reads CASSSEGDYGYTF. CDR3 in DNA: TGTGCCAGCAGCTCGGAAGGGGACTATGGCTACACCTTC.